Reported below is one T cell receptor (beta chain). This sample was included in a study of shared clonotypes between healthy human individuals. V shed 5 bases and J shed 7 bases, with 14 bases lying between them. CDR1 is MNHEY and CDR2 is SMNVEV in the germline V gene (reference sequence). This CDR3 has 14 residues. In the sorted-subset replicate PCRs, around 220 ng DNA, around 30,000 T cell genomes, was used. The assay was immunoSEQ multiplex PCR, and TCRdb's table has in-frame clones only and misses some. The sample includes 2 million to 2.5 million clones, 80% to 95% of them seen just once. Source material: naive CD4+ T cells from PBMCs. This sample's subset: CD45RA+ positively selected. The V gene is TRBV27, the J gene TRBJ1-4; D is unclear. The clonotype comes from a man between 18 and 29 years old in good health. Some clones in this sample may be carry-over from other donors' samples. CDR3: CASSTKGFTEKLFF. In nucleotides, the CDR3 is TGTGCCAGCAGTACTAAGGGCTTTACTGAAAAACTGTTTTTT.